These 20 T cell receptor beta chains were sequenced from one sample in a study of shared clonotypes between healthy human individuals. Data came from immunoSEQ multiplex PCR; TCRdb stores just in-frame clones and leaves some out. The data show around 480,000 clones, 75% to 80% seen once. Sample: PBMCs. Receptors originate from a woman aged 40 to 50 in good health. Some clones in this sample may be carry-over from other donors' samples.

V usage is TRBV11-3 and J usage is TRBJ2-1, with 14 bases that match TRBD2. With V trimmed by 5 bases and J by 6 bases, 9 bases remained unmatched. Germline lookup yields CDR1 SGHNT and CDR2 YENEEA. CDR3 length: 17 residues. CDR3 residues: CASSIRGTSGSGNEQFF. The CDR3 region has the DNA TGTGCCAGCAGCATACGCGGGACTAGCGGGAGCGGCAATGAGCAGTTCTTC.

The chain is built from TRBV5-4 and TRBJ2-7; D not certain. Germline V gene lookup returns CDR1 SGHNT and CDR2 YYREEE (reference sequence). V lost 3 bases to trimming and J lost 1 base, with 5 bases between them. This CDR3 spans 12 amino acids. The CDR3 reads CASSYLSYEQYF. Written as DNA, the CDR3 is TGTGCCAGCAGCTATTTATCCTACGAGCAGTACTTC.

On this clone: This sample also contains other DNA sequences that code for the same CDR3. This chain joins TRBV5-4 and TRBJ2-5, with D maybe TRBD2 (6 bases). Trimming removed 0 bases from V and 5 bases from J, with 11 bases in between. CDR1 is SGHNT and CDR2 is YYREEE in the germline V gene (reference sequence). The CDR3 loop spans 14 amino acids. The CDR3 region has the DNA TGTGCCAGCAGCTTGGTAGGCAGCGGGGAGACCCAGTACTTC. Amino acid sequence: CASSLVGSGETQYF.

The V call is TRBV5-4, the J call TRBJ2-5, with D maybe TRBD2 (6 bases). Germline values: CDR1 SGHNT, CDR2 YYREEE (reference sequence). The CDR3 has 13 residues. V was trimmed by 3 bases and J by 5 bases, leaving 11 bases between them. CDR3 sequence (DNA): TGTGCCAGCAGCTCCGGGACTTGGGAGACCCAGTACTTC. This translates into CASSSGTWETQYF.

This clone was found many times. The J gene is TRBJ2-7, the V gene TRBV2, with no clear D. The germline V gene encodes CDR1 SNHLY and CDR2 FYNNEI. The CDR3 consists of 11 residues. V was cut by 2 bases and J by 7 bases, with 6 bases left in between. This CDR3 is CASSELSEQYF. The DNA for the CDR3 is TGTGCCAGCAGTGAATTGAGTGAGCAGTACTTC. Complete variable domain (other parts from reference TRBV2 and TRBJ2-7): EPEVTQTPSHQVTQMGQEVILRCVPISNHLYFYWYRQILGQKVEFLVSFYNNEISEKSEIFDDQFSVERPDGSNFTLKIRSTKLEDSAMYFCASSELSEQYFGPGTRLTVT.

The chain recombines TRBV11-2 with TRBJ2-3, with a tentative D call TRBD2 (7 bases). Germline loops: CDR1 SGHAT, CDR2 FQNNGV. The CDR3 has 16 residues. The ends were cut back, 5 bases at V and 7 bases at J, with 22 bases in the middle. The CDR3 sequence: CASSPARGRDRNTQYF. CDR3 in DNA: TGTGCCAGCAGCCCCGCTAGGGGGAGGGATCGAAATACGCAGTATTTT.

The genes are TRBV5-1 and TRBJ2-5; no firm D call. Germline CDR1 and CDR2: SGHRS and YFSETQ. The CDR3 is 17 residues long. Trimming removed 0 bases from V and 0 bases from J, with 15 bases in between. CDR3 nucleotides: TGCGCCAGCAGCTTGGCCCAACAGAGAATCCACCAAGAGACCCAGTACTTC. This encodes CASSLAQQRIHQETQYF.

The chain is built from TRBV28 and TRBJ1-6; 7 bases agree with TRBD1. Germline V gives CDR1 MDHEN, CDR2 SYDVKM. V shed 7 bases and J 5 bases; nucleotides not matched to a gene: 8. This CDR3 is built from 15 residues. CDR3 region: CASTRLGTDNSPLHF. Here the CDR3 DNA reads TGTGCCAGCACCCGCCTCGGGACAGATAATTCACCCCTCCACTTT.

Relative to its sample, this clone is medium-sized. V and J are TRBV4-2 and TRBJ2-3; the match to TRBD2 covers 8 bases. The CDR3 extends over 17 amino acids. Germline V lookup: CDR1 LGHNA, CDR2 YNFKEQ. With V trimmed by 6 bases and J by 2 bases, 13 bases remained unmatched. CDR3: CASSRALSGINTDTQYF. CDR3 in DNA: TGTGCCAGCAGTCGAGCCCTTAGCGGGATAAACACAGATACGCAGTATTTT.

The rearrangement uses TRBV9 and TRBJ2-7; 14 positions agree with TRBD2. The germline V gene encodes CDR1 SGDLS and CDR2 YYNGEE. Unmatched junction bases numbered 1, after V lost 0 bases and J lost 5 bases. The CDR3 covers 15 residues. The CDR3 DNA reads TGTGCCAGCAGCGTAGGACTAGCGGGAGGGAACGAGCAGTACTTC. Translating it yields CASSVGLAGGNEQYF.

About this clone itself: Different DNA sequences within this sample yield the same CDR3. CDR3 loop: CASSPGLYEQYF. The CDR3 nucleotides read TGTGCCAGCTCACCAGGACTTTACGAGCAGTACTTC. V usage is TRBV18 and J usage is TRBJ2-7; tentative D call: TRBD2 (5 bases). With 2 bases removed from V and 4 bases from J, the gap between germline ends came to 6 bases. Germline V CDR1 and CDR2: KGHSH, LQKENI. CDR3 length equals 12 residues.

This sequence joins TRBV28 and TRBJ2-7, with 9 bases that match TRBD2. The CDR3 runs to 15 residues. The V gene's germline CDR1 is MDHEN and CDR2 SYDVKM. With V trimmed by 6 bases and J by 4 bases, 10 bases remained unmatched. CDR3 DNA: TGTGCCAGCAGCAGGGGCGCGGGAGGGATGTACGAGCAGTACTTC. Its translation is CASSRGAGGMYEQYF.

This chain joins TRBV30 and TRBJ2-1; TRBD1 is a possible D gene (6 bases). This CDR3 is 14 amino acids long. Germline-derived CDR1 and CDR2 are GTSNPN and SVGIG (reference sequence). The V end lost 6 bases, the J end lost 6 bases, and 18 bases lay between the germline ends. The CDR3 protein is CACAKLQGVNEQFF. The DNA for the CDR3 is TGTGCCTGCGCCAAACTACAGGGCGTCAATGAGCAGTTCTTC.

This clone occurred once. This chain joins TRBV28 and TRBJ2-7; TRBD1 agrees at 9 bases. This CDR3 is 15 amino acids long. Germline CDR1 and CDR2: MDHEN and SYDVKM. The V gene end was trimmed by 5 bases and the J gene end by 1 base; junction bases not matched to a gene: 6. CDR3 DNA sequence: TGTGCCAGCAGTACAACCGGGACAGGGTCCTACGAGCAGTACTTC. Its translation: CASSTTGTGSYEQYF.

V is TRBV7-3 and J is TRBJ2-5; D perhaps matches TRBD2 (7 bases). Looked up from germline, CDR1 is SGHTA and CDR2 is FQGTGA. This CDR3 has 15 amino acids. V lost 5 bases and J 5 bases, leaving 18 bases between the germline ends. The CDR3 sequence: CASSPLRGGWETQYF. Here the CDR3 DNA reads TGTGCCAGCAGCCCCCTTCGCGGGGGCTGGGAGACCCAGTACTTC.

In its sample, this clone was seen a few times. V is TRBV7-9 and J is TRBJ2-1; TRBD2 agrees at 14 bases. Looked up from germline, CDR1 is SEHNR and CDR2 is FQNEAQ (reference sequence). This CDR3 contains 15 residues. V was clipped by 5 bases and J by 12 bases; unmatched bases: 9. CDR3 sequence: CASSGTTSGRAGQFF. CDR3 sequence (DNA): TGTGCCAGCAGCGGTACGACTAGCGGGAGGGCCGGGCAGTTCTTC.

V and J are TRBV6-1 and TRBJ1-5, with TRBD1 identical over 7 bases. V was pared by 7 bases and J by 2 bases, with 5 bases of the junction left unmatched. From germline, CDR1 is MNHNS and CDR2 SASEGT. The CDR3 is made up of 14 amino acids. The CDR3 DNA reads as TGTGCCAGCAATCACAGGGGCGGCAATCAGCCCCAGCATTTT. Its translation: CASNHRGGNQPQHF.

The chain carries TRBV10-2 and TRBJ2-7; possibly TRBD1 or TRBD2 for D (5 bases each). Trimming left V 7 bases short and J 7 bases short, with 20 bases between. Looked up from germline, CDR1 is WSHSY and CDR2 is SAAADI. This CDR3 contains 14 residues. The CDR3 spells CASTTRGTRWEQYF. The CDR3 DNA follows: TGCGCCAGCACCACCCGGGGCACCCGTTGGGAGCAGTACTTC.

The CDR3 region is CASRTGFDEQFF. DNA of the CDR3: TGTGCCAGCCGAACGGGGTTTGATGAGCAGTTCTTC. This chain uses TRBV2 with TRBJ2-1; D is perhaps TRBD2 (5 bases). V shed 8 bases and J shed 8 bases, with 13 bases lying between them. Germline V gene data show CDR1 as SNHLY and CDR2 as FYNNEI. The CDR3 spans 12 residues.

The rearrangement links TRBV28 to TRBJ1-5; possibly TRBD1 for D (6 bases). The CDR3 runs 16 residues. The ends were cut back, 3 bases at V and 2 bases at J, with 14 bases in the middle. Germline CDR1 and CDR2: MDHEN and SYDVKM. Written as DNA, the CDR3 is TGTGCCAGCAGTTTTTTTACAGGGCCGGGCAATCAGCCCCAGCATTTT. This sequence encodes CASSFFTGPGNQPQHF.